The 13 T cell receptor beta chains below come from one sample, sequenced in a study of blood T cell repertoires in COVID-19. The table came from immunoSEQ multiplex PCR; TCRdb's copy has only in-frame clones and leaves some out. Counted here are some 98,000 clones, less than 85% occurring once; the ten biggest clones make up 11%. The specimen was peripheral blood. These receptors were obtained from a man between 70 and 80 years old with active or convalescent COVID-19.

This chain links TRBV3-1 (or the pseudogene TRBV3-2) with TRBJ2-3; maybe TRBD2 (5 bases). V dropped 4 bases and J dropped 2 bases, with 16 bases sitting between them. Germline assignment: CDR1 LGHDT and CDR2 YNNKEL (reference sequence). This CDR3 is built from 16 residues. CDR3 coding DNA: TGTGCCAGCAGCCGGGAACAGACTACTTTCACAGATACGCAGTATTTT. Its protein is CASSREQTTFTDTQYF.

The CDR3 reads CAWSVGRTSSYEQYF. Written as DNA, the CDR3 is TGTGCCTGGAGTGTAGGGCGGACTAGTTCCTACGAGCAGTACTTC. The chain joins TRBV30 to TRBJ2-7, with 7 bases fitting TRBD2. The CDR3 covers 15 residues. V was pared by 0 bases and J by 1 base, with 6 bases of the junction left unmatched. Looked up from germline, CDR1 is GTSNPN and CDR2 is SVGIG (reference sequence).

The chain has TRBV28 and TRBJ2-3; 9 bases align to TRBD2. CDR1 and CDR2 from the germline V gene are MDHEN and SYDVKM. J gave up 10 bases and V 8 bases, and 7 bases lay outside the gene matches. The CDR3 runs to 12 residues. The CDR3, as DNA: TGTGCCAGCCAACTAGCGGGCGGGCCGCAGTATTTT. Protein sequence: CASQLAGGPQYF.

The chain has TRBV19 and TRBJ2-3, with 7 bases fitting TRBD1. The CDR3 contains 15 residues. Germline CDR1 LNHDA, CDR2 SQIVND (reference sequence). Trimming removed 5 bases from V and 0 bases from J; junction bases left unmatched: 5. In DNA form, the CDR3 reads TGTGCCAGTAGTTCCCTGACAGGGAGCACAGATACGCAGTATTTT. Translated, it gives CASSSLTGSTDTQYF.

This rearrangement joins TRBV9 to TRBJ2-5, with 9 positions matching TRBD1. Germline trimming cut 1 base from V and 4 bases from J; bases unmatched to any gene: 2. This CDR3 comprises 14 residues. The germline V gene has CDR1 SGDLS and CDR2 YYNGEE. Here the CDR3 reads CASSVRGQGETQYF. In nucleotides, the CDR3 is TGTGCCAGCAGCGTAAGGGGACAGGGAGAGACCCAGTACTTC.

The J gene is TRBJ1-2, the V gene TRBV6-5; weak D call: TRBD1 (6 bases). The CDR3 runs to 14 residues. Germline-derived CDR1 and CDR2 are MNHEY and SVGAGI. Trimming pared 7 bases from V and 4 bases from J, leaving 16 bases between. CDR3 sequence reads: CASTTGLYSYGYTF. The CDR3 DNA sequence: TGTGCCAGCACCACAGGGCTCTATAGCTATGGCTACACCTTC.

The V and J genes are TRBV10-1 and TRBJ1-6; TRBD1 matches at 8 bases. Trimming removed 9 bases from V and 10 bases from J; junction bases left unmatched: 8. Per germline, CDR1 WNHNN and CDR2 SYGVQD (reference sequence). This CDR3 contains 13 residues. CDR3 amino acids: CASPGQGSSPLHF. The CDR3 DNA sequence: TGCGCCAGTCCCGGACAGGGCTCATCACCCCTCCACTTT.

V and J are TRBV30 and TRBJ1-3; TRBD1 is a possible D gene (5 bases). There are 14 residues in the CDR3. Germline assignment: CDR1 GTSNPN and CDR2 SVGIG (reference sequence). Trimming removed 0 bases at V and 4 bases at J, with 10 bases between. The CDR3 region has the DNA TGTGCCTGGAGTGTAGGAGGGGTGGGAAACACCATATATTTT. This codes for CAWSVGGVGNTIYF.

V and J are TRBV19 and TRBJ1-3, with 9 bases that match TRBD1. Germline CDR1 is LNHDA and CDR2 is SQIVND (reference sequence). There are 15 residues in the CDR3. The V segment lost 7 bases and the J segment 6 bases; nucleotides outside the gene matches: 10. The CDR3 region has the DNA TGTGCCAGTAACATCCGGGACAGGGAGTCAAACACCATATATTTT. Its translation is CASNIRDRESNTIYF.

There are a few counts of this clone. The J gene is TRBJ1-2, the V gene TRBV3-1 (or the pseudogene TRBV3-2); D is possibly TRBD1 (6 bases). The CDR3 contains 13 residues. The germline CDR1 and CDR2 sequences are LGHDT and YNNKEL (reference sequence). V lost 1 base to trimming and J lost 7 bases, with 10 bases between them. The CDR3 reads CASSQARTAGYTF. The CDR3 coding sequence is TGTGCCAGCAGCCAAGCTAGGACAGCTGGCTACACCTTC.

The chain carries TRBV10-3 and TRBJ2-1; 8 nucleotides match TRBD1. Germline loops: CDR1 ENHRY, CDR2 SYGVKD. V shed 6 bases and J 6 bases; nucleotides not matched to a gene: 1. This CDR3 contains 12 residues. CDR3 protein: CAISGQGNEQFF. In DNA form, the CDR3 reads TGTGCCATCAGCGGACAGGGCAATGAGCAGTTCTTC.

This chain joins TRBV10-1 and TRBJ2-3; a weak D match, TRBD1 (5 bases). The CDR3 length is 12 residues. CDR1 is WNHNN, CDR2 SYGVQD, per germline (reference sequence). Trimming took 2 bases from V and 6 from J, leaving 6 bases between them. In DNA, the CDR3 is TGCGCCAGCAGTGAGAAGGGGGATACGCAGTATTTT. It specifies CASSEKGDTQYF.

The chain carries TRBV3-1 (or the pseudogene TRBV3-2) and TRBJ2-5, with D possibly matching TRBD2 (5 bases). Trimming took 5 bases from V and 3 from J, leaving 16 bases between them. The CDR3 spans 15 residues. Germline-derived CDR1 and CDR2 are LGHDT and YNNKEL (reference sequence). CDR3 loop: CASSTGERLEETQYF. CDR3 bases: TGTGCCAGCAGCACTGGGGAGCGGTTAGAAGAGACCCAGTACTTC.